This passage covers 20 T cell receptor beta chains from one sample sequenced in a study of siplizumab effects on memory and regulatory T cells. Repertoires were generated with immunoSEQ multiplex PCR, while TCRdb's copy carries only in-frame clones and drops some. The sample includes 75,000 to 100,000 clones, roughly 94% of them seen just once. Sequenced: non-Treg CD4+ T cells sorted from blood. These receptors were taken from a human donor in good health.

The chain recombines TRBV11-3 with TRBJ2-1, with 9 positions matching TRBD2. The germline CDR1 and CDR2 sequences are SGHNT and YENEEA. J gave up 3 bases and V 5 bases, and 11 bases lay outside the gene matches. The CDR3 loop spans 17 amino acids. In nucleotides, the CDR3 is TGTGCCAGCAGCCCCAACGCGGGAGGGCTGGACTACAATGAGCAGTTCTTC. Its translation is CASSPNAGGLDYNEQFF.

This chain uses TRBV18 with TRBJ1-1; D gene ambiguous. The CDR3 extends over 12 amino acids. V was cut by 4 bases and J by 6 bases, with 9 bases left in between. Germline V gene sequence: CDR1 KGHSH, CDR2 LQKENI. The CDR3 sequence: CASSRTGAEAFF. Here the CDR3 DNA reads TGTGCCAGCTCACGGACCGGGGCTGAAGCTTTCTTT.

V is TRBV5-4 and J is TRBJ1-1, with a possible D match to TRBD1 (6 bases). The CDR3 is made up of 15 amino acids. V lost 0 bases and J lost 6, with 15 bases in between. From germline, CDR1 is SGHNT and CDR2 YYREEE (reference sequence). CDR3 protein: CASSLAHQGRSEAFF. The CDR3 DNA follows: TGTGCCAGCAGCTTGGCCCATCAGGGGAGGTCTGAAGCTTTCTTT.

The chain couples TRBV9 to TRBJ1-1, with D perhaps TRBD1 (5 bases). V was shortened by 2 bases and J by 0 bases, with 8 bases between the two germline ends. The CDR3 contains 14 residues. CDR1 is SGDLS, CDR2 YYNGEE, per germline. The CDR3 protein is CASSVGQLNTEAFF. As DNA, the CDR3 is TGTGCCAGCAGCGTTGGACAACTGAACACTGAAGCTTTCTTT.

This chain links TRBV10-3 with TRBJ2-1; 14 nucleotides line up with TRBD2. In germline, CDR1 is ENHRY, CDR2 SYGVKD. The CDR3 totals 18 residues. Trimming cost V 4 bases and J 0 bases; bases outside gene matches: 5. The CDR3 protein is CAISGSGTSGSSYNEQFF. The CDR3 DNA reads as TGTGCCATCAGTGGGTCCGGGACTAGCGGGAGCTCCTACAATGAGCAGTTCTTC.

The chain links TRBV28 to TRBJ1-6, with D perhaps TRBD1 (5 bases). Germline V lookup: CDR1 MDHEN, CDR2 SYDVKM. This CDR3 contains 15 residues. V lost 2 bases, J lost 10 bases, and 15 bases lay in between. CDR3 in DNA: TGTGCCAGCAGTTTAATTTCGGGGGTCGTGTCACCCCTCCACTTT. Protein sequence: CASSLISGVVSPLHF.

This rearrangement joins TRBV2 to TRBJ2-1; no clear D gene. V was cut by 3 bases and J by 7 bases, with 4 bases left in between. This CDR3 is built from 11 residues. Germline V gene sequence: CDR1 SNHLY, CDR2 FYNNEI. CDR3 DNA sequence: TGTGCCAGCAGTGATTGGAATGAGCAGTTCTTC. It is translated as CASSDWNEQFF.

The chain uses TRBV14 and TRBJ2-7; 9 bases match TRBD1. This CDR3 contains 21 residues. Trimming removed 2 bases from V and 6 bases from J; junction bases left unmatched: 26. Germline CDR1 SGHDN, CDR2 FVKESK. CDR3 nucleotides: TGTGCCAGCAGCCAAACAGACCGGGACAGGGTTTCCTCCGGAATTCCTCGCGAGCAGTACTTC. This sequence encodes CASSQTDRDRVSSGIPREQYF.

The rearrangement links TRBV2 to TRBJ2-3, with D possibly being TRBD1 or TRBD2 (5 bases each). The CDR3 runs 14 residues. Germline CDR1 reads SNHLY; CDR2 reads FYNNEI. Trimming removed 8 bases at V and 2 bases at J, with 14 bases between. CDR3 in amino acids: CASGGRDPTDTQYF. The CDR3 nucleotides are TGTGCCAGCGGTGGCAGGGACCCCACAGATACGCAGTATTTT.

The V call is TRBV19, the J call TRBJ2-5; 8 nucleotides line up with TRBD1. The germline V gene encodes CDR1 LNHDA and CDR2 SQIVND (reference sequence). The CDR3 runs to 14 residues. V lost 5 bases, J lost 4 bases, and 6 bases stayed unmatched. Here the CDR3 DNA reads TGTGCCAGTAGTCACTCCAGGGGGCCAGAGACCCAGTACTTC. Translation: CASSHSRGPETQYF.

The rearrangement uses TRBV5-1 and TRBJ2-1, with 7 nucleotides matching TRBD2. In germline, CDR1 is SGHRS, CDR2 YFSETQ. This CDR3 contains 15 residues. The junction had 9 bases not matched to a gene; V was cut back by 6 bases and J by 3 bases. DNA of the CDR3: TGCGCCAGCAAGGGCCCCAGCGGGATCTACAATGAGCAGTTCTTC. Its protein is CASKGPSGIYNEQFF.

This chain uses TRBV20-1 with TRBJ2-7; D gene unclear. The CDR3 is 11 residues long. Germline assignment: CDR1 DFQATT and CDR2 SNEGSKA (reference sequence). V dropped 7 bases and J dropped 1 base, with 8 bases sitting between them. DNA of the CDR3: TGCAGTGTGCTCGGATCCTACGAGCAGTACTTC. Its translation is CSVLGSYEQYF.

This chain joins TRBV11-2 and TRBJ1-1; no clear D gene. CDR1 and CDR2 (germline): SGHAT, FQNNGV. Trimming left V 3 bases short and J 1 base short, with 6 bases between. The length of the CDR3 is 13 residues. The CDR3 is CASSFEGNTEAFF. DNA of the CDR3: TGTGCCAGCAGCTTCGAGGGGAACACTGAAGCTTTCTTT. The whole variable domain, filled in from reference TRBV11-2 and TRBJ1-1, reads EAGVAQSPRYKIIEKRQSVAFWCNPISGHATLYWYQQILGQGPKLLIQFQNNGVVDDSQLPKDRFSAERLKGVDSTLKIQPAKLEDSAVYLCASSFEGNTEAFFGQGTRLTVV.

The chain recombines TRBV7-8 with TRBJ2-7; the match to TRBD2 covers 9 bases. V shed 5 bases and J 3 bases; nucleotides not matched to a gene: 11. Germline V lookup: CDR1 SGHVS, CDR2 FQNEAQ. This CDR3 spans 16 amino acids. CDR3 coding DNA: TGTGCCAGCAGCCAAAAGAGACTAGCGGACTACTACGAGCAGTACTTC. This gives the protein CASSQKRLADYYEQYF.

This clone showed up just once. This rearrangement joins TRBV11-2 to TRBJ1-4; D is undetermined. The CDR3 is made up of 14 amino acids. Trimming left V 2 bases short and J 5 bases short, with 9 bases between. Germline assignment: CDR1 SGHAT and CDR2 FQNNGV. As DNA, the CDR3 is TGTGCCAGCAGCTTATCTCGAGGAAATGAAAAACTGTTTTTT. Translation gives CASSLSRGNEKLFF.

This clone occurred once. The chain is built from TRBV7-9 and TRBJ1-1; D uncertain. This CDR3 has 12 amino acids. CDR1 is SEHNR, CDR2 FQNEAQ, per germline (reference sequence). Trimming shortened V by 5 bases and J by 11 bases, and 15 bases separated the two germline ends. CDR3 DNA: TGTGCCAGCAGCCCCGGATACCGCGACGCTTTCTTT. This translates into CASSPGYRDAFF.

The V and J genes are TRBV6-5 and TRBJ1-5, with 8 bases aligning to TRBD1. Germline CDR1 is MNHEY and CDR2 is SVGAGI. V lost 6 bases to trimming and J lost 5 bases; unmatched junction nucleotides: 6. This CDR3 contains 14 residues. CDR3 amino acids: CASSVSGGYQPQHF. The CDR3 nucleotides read TGTGCCAGCAGCGTTTCAGGGGGCTATCAGCCCCAGCATTTT.

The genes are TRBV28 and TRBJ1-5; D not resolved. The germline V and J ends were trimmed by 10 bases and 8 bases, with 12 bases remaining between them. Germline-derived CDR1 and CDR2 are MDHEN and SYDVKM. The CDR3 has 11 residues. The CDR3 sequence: CATRPGEPQHF. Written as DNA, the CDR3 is TGTGCCACTAGGCCCGGGGAGCCCCAGCATTTT.

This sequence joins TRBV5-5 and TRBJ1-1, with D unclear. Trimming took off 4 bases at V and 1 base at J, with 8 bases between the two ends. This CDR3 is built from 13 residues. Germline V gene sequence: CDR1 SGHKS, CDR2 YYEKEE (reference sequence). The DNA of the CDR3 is TGTGCCAGCAGCCCCATTGGGAACACTGAAGCTTTCTTT. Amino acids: CASSPIGNTEAFF.

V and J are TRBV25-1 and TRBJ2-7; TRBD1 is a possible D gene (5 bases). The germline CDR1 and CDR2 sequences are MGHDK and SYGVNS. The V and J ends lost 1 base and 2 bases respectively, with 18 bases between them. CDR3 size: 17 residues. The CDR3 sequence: CASSEFDDTGPAYEQYF. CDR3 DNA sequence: TGTGCCAGCAGTGAATTTGATGATACAGGTCCAGCCTACGAGCAGTACTTC.